The 7 T cell receptor beta chains below come from one sample, sequenced in a study of control samples from healthy donors and cancer patients. Data came from immunoSEQ multiplex PCR; TCRdb stores just in-frame clones and leaves some out. The sample lists around 95,000 clones; over 80% were seen once. Material for sequencing was blood. The receptors come from a man in his thirties or forties in good health.

The CDR3 DNA sequence: TGCGCCAGCAACGGAAGATGGGGGGGCGGCGACGAGCAGTACTTC. Residues: CASNGRWGGGDEQYF. The genes are TRBV5-1 and TRBJ2-7, with D perhaps TRBD2 (7 bases). The CDR3 is 15 residues long. Per the germline V gene, CDR1 is SGHRS and CDR2 is YFSETQ. V lost 6 bases and J 5 bases, leaving 21 bases between the germline ends.

The chain couples TRBV6-1 to TRBJ2-7; a weak D match, TRBD2 (6 bases). The CDR3 runs 15 residues. Trimming shortened V by 1 base and J by 3 bases, and 13 bases separated the two germline ends. Germline assignment: CDR1 MNHNS and CDR2 SASEGT. The CDR3 protein is CASSEGGVFRYEQYF. Here the CDR3 DNA reads TGTGCCAGCAGTGAAGGGGGGGTATTTCGCTACGAGCAGTACTTC.

The chain links TRBV2 to TRBJ1-1; TRBD1 aligns across 11 bases. The J segment lost 8 bases and the V segment lost 4 bases, leaving 0 bases of the junction unmatched. The CDR3 spans 12 residues. Germline V lookup: CDR1 SNHLY, CDR2 FYNNEI. The CDR3 bases are TGTGCCAGCAGTGGGGACAGGGGGGAAGCTTTCTTT. Its translation is CASSGDRGEAFF.

This chain uses TRBV6-1 with TRBJ2-4, with a weak D call TRBD2 (6 bases). Germline CDR1 reads MNHNS; CDR2 reads SASEGT. The V and J ends lost 3 bases and 2 bases respectively, with 17 bases between them. This CDR3 has 17 amino acids. In DNA, the CDR3 is TGTGCCAGCAGTGAGTCGGGACTCCAAGGATCCAAAAACATTCAGTACTTC. It yields the protein CASSESGLQGSKNIQYF.

The chain joins TRBV5-4 to TRBJ1-1; no firm D call. Trimming shortened V by 1 base and J by 1 base, and 11 bases separated the two germline ends. This CDR3 spans 15 amino acids. Germline assignment: CDR1 SGHNT and CDR2 YYREEE (reference sequence). The CDR3, as DNA: TGTGCCAGCAGCTTGCCTCGTCCGGAGAACACTGAAGCTTTCTTT. Protein sequence: CASSLPRPENTEAFF.

This clone was seen only a few times. The J gene is TRBJ1-1, the V gene TRBV5-1; D is uncertain. CDR1 SGHRS and CDR2 YFSETQ come from the germline V gene. V lost 4 bases and J lost 6, with 16 bases in between. CDR3 size: 14 residues. In DNA, the CDR3 is TGCGCCAGCAGCCTGACGACCGAGCGGGCTGAAGCTTTCTTT. Translation gives CASSLTTERAEAFF.

V usage is TRBV5-1 and J usage is TRBJ2-6, with TRBD1 matching 8 bases. Trimming took 8 bases from V and 0 from J; bases not matched to a gene: 7. Germline CDR1 reads SGHRS; CDR2 reads YFSETQ. The CDR3 length is 16 residues. The CDR3, as DNA: TGCGCCAGTCGAACAGGGGGAAACTCTGGGGCCAACGTCCTGACTTTC. Its translation is CASRTGGNSGANVLTF.